The clone carrying this T cell receptor (beta chain) has just a few counts. Its target is not known. The record originates from a study of Ad26.COV2.S vaccination and SARS-CoV-2 variants. Study information: Doses of Ad26.COV2.S were injected into muscle once or twice, 56 days apart. Study-level points and caveats: Analyses of TCR breadth and depth may have underestimated total T cell responses. Substantial post-vaccination breadth of spike-specific CD8+ and CD4+ T cell responses was reported.

In germline, CDR1 is MNHEY, CDR2 SVGAGI. The germline V and J ends were trimmed by 6 bases and 4 bases, with 10 bases remaining between them. The CDR3 spans 13 residues. Method: immunoSEQ multiplex PCR; TCRdb's copy keeps in-frame clones and lacks some. The sample holds around 400,000 clones, 83% seen once. Sample treatment: roughly 20 received Ad26.COV2.S at low or high dose, single or two shots; about 5 received placebo; per-sample allocation not given. Sampling occurred on day 63 after the first vaccine or placebo injection. Wuhan-strain SARS-CoV-2 spike was expressed by the Ad26 vector that made up the vaccine.

The sequencing here drew on peripheral blood, taken in a trial of Ad26.COV2.S vaccine versus placebo. The receptor comes from a person between 18 and 60 years old who received the Ad26.COV2.S COVID-19 vaccine or a placebo. The chain carries TRBV6-5 and TRBJ1-3, with D uncertain. The CDR3 nucleotides are TGTGCCAGCAGGCAATACGGGGGAAACACCATATATTTT. Amino acid sequence: CASRQYGGNTIYF.